A selection of T cell receptor beta chains follows, all from one sample in a study of T-cell memory formation after mild COVID-19. In TCRdb, the 5' RACE reads were re-called with MiXCR into one record per CDR3 protein. The sample has around 300,000 distinct CDR3 sequences; roughly 18% are singletons. The sequenced material came from PBMCs or a T cell subset sorted from them (not recorded which). Receptor source: a man between 18 and 35 years old who had mild COVID-19 (a few samples of this study predate the infection). Cell type and time point are not known. Each CDR3 is given with its conserved first and last residue. Fields, in order: V gene, J gene, D gene, clone size, CDR3 protein, CDR3 DNA. The D gene is left open where the match is weak. Expanded clones get a size class; other rows say once, few or many, or leave the size out.

v_gene: TRBV4-3
j_gene: TRBJ2-1
d_gene: TRBD1
abundance: many
CDR3aa: CASRGQGAWNEQFF
CDR3nt: TGCGCCAGCAGGGGACAGGGGGCATGGAATGAGCAGTTCTTC

v_gene: TRBV12-3/TRBV12-4
j_gene: TRBJ1-1
d_gene: NA
abundance: NA
CDR3aa: CASSSGGVTEAFF
CDR3nt: TGTGCCAGCAGTTCGGGGGGGGTCACTGAAGCTTTCTTT

v_gene: TRBV29-1
j_gene: TRBJ2-1
d_gene: TRBD2
abundance: few
CDR3aa: CSARGSGAGEQFF
CDR3nt: TGCAGCGCCCGGGGGAGCGGGGCTGGTGAGCAGTTCTTC

v_gene: TRBV4-1
j_gene: TRBJ2-5
d_gene: TRBD1
abundance: few
CDR3aa: CASSQRTGALVETQYF
CDR3nt: TGCGCCAGCAGCCAACGAACAGGGGCTTTAGTGGAGACCCAGTACTTC

v_gene: TRBV20-1
j_gene: TRBJ2-3
d_gene: NA
abundance: NA
CDR3aa: CSARTQGGADTQYF
CDR3nt: TGCAGTGCTAGAACACAGGGTGGGGCAGATACGCAGTATTTT

v_gene: TRBV7-6
j_gene: TRBJ2-3
d_gene: TRBD2
abundance: NA
CDR3aa: CASSSRLAGPGGLHTQYF
CDR3nt: TGTGCCAGCAGCTCCAGACTAGCGGGGCCAGGCGGACTCCATACGCAGTATTTT

v_gene: TRBV12-5
j_gene: TRBJ2-5
d_gene: NA
abundance: NA
CDR3aa: CASGLSSQQTQYF
CDR3nt: TGTGCTAGTGGTCTATCGAGCCAGCAGACCCAGTACTTC

v_gene: TRBV5-1
j_gene: TRBJ1-4
d_gene: TRBD1
abundance: few
CDR3aa: CASSMTGGQEEKLFF
CDR3nt: TGCGCCAGCAGCATGACAGGGGGCCAGGAGGAAAAACTGTTTTTT

v_gene: TRBV20-1
j_gene: TRBJ2-3
d_gene: NA
abundance: NA
CDR3aa: CSAREGQGRTQYF
CDR3nt: TGCAGTGCTAGAGAAGGCCAGGGGCGTACGCAGTATTTT

v_gene: TRBV7-2
j_gene: TRBJ2-7
d_gene: NA
abundance: NA
CDR3aa: CASSFLGAEQYF
CDR3nt: TGTGCCAGCAGCTTCTTGGGTGCCGAGCAGTACTTC

v_gene: TRBV10-2
j_gene: TRBJ1-2
d_gene: NA
abundance: few
CDR3aa: CASSERAVYGYTF
CDR3nt: TGCGCCAGCAGTGAGAGGGCAGTTTATGGCTACACCTTC

v_gene: TRBV10-1
j_gene: TRBJ2-7
d_gene: TRBD2
abundance: few
CDR3aa: CASSPQGTRGDEQYF
CDR3nt: TGCGCCAGCAGTCCCCAAGGAACACGGGGGGACGAGCAGTACTTC

v_gene: TRBV4-2
j_gene: TRBJ1-1
d_gene: NA
abundance: NA
CDR3aa: CASSQVLSSNEAFF
CDR3nt: TGTGCCAGCAGCCAAGTTCTGTCCAGCAACGAAGCTTTCTTT

v_gene: TRBV6-2/TRBV6-3
j_gene: TRBJ1-2
d_gene: TRBD1
abundance: many
CDR3aa: CASSDDRAFGYTF
CDR3nt: TGTGCCAGCAGTGATGACAGGGCATTTGGCTACACCTTC

v_gene: TRBV4-3
j_gene: TRBJ2-7
d_gene: NA
abundance: few
CDR3aa: CASSQFGGSYEQYF
CDR3nt: TGCGCCAGCAGCCAATTTGGGGGCTCCTACGAGCAGTACTTC

v_gene: TRBV6-1
j_gene: TRBJ1-2
d_gene: TRBD1
abundance: NA
CDR3aa: CASSGGPGGYGYTF
CDR3nt: TGTGCCAGCAGTGGTGGTCCAGGGGGGTATGGCTACACCTTC

v_gene: TRBV5-4
j_gene: TRBJ2-3
d_gene: TRBD2
abundance: NA
CDR3aa: CASSLELAGGHWGTDTQYF
CDR3nt: TGTGCCAGCAGCTTGGAACTAGCGGGGGGCCATTGGGGCACAGATACGCAGTATTTT

v_gene: TRBV25-1
j_gene: TRBJ2-5
d_gene: TRBD2
abundance: few
CDR3aa: CASTGLAGQTQYF
CDR3nt: TGTGCCAGCACTGGACTAGCGGGGCAGACCCAGTACTTC

v_gene: TRBV7-2
j_gene: TRBJ2-3
d_gene: TRBD1
abundance: few
CDR3aa: CASSLEHRGQDTQYF
CDR3nt: TGTGCCAGCAGCTTAGAGCACAGGGGGCAAGATACGCAGTATTTT

v_gene: TRBV5-1
j_gene: TRBJ2-5
d_gene: TRBD2
abundance: NA
CDR3aa: CASTGTSGSQETQYF
CDR3nt: TGCGCCAGCACCGGGACTAGCGGGAGCCAAGAGACCCAGTACTTC

v_gene: TRBV9
j_gene: TRBJ2-3
d_gene: NA
abundance: few
CDR3aa: CASSVGPFPTDTQYF
CDR3nt: TGTGCCAGCAGCGTAGGACCATTTCCCACAGATACGCAGTATTTT

v_gene: TRBV12-3/TRBV12-4
j_gene: TRBJ2-2
d_gene: NA
abundance: NA
CDR3aa: CASALLNTPGELFF
CDR3nt: TGTGCCAGCGCACTACTAAATACTCCCGGGGAGCTGTTTTTT

v_gene: TRBV5-1
j_gene: TRBJ2-5
d_gene: TRBD2
abundance: NA
CDR3aa: CASSLRGGQETQYF
CDR3nt: TGCGCCAGCAGCTTACGCGGGGGCCAAGAGACCCAGTACTTC

v_gene: TRBV7-9
j_gene: TRBJ2-1
d_gene: NA
abundance: NA
CDR3aa: CASSSPAGLSYNEQFF
CDR3nt: TGTGCCAGCAGCTCACCCGCAGGACTTTCCTACAATGAGCAGTTCTTC

v_gene: TRBV28
j_gene: TRBJ2-1
d_gene: NA
abundance: few
CDR3aa: CASSLRDLGHEQFF
CDR3nt: TGTGCCAGCAGTTTAAGGGATTTAGGGCATGAGCAGTTCTTC

v_gene: TRBV6-2/TRBV6-3
j_gene: TRBJ1-5
d_gene: NA
abundance: few
CDR3aa: CASSYSGWPQHF
CDR3nt: TGTGCCAGCAGTTACTCGGGTTGGCCCCAGCATTTT

v_gene: TRBV5-1
j_gene: TRBJ2-4
d_gene: NA
abundance: NA
CDR3aa: CASSSDGGRIQYF
CDR3nt: TGCGCCAGCAGTTCGGACGGCGGCCGAATTCAGTACTTC

v_gene: TRBV5-1
j_gene: TRBJ2-4
d_gene: TRBD2
abundance: NA
CDR3aa: CASTRTSGGAAGNIQYF
CDR3nt: TGCGCCAGCACCCGGACTAGCGGGGGGGCCGCGGGAAACATTCAGTACTTC

v_gene: TRBV6-5
j_gene: TRBJ2-3
d_gene: TRBD2
abundance: NA
CDR3aa: CASRSGGTDTQYF
CDR3nt: TGTGCCAGCAGGAGCGGGGGCACAGATACGCAGTATTTT

v_gene: TRBV6-6
j_gene: TRBJ1-2
d_gene: NA
abundance: few
CDR3aa: CASSLMSF
CDR3nt: TGTGCCAGCAGTCTTATGTCCTTC

v_gene: TRBV4-1
j_gene: TRBJ1-6
d_gene: NA
abundance: NA
CDR3aa: CASSHVNRVGDSPLHF
CDR3nt: TGCGCCAGCAGCCACGTCAACAGGGTAGGGGATTCACCCCTCCACTTT

v_gene: TRBV6-6
j_gene: TRBJ1-2
d_gene: NA
abundance: NA
CDR3aa: CASSSRDGTNYGYTF
CDR3nt: TGTGCCAGCAGTTCTCGGGACGGGACTAACTATGGCTACACCTTC

v_gene: TRBV20-1
j_gene: TRBJ2-7
d_gene: TRBD2
abundance: many
CDR3aa: CSAAIRTSGAGEQYF
CDR3nt: TGCAGTGCTGCCATTCGGACTAGCGGGGCGGGTGAGCAGTACTTC

v_gene: TRBV11-2
j_gene: TRBJ1-2
d_gene: NA
abundance: NA
CDR3aa: CASSLLSDPAHGYTF
CDR3nt: TGTGCCAGCAGCTTACTATCGGACCCTGCCCATGGCTACACCTTC

v_gene: TRBV27
j_gene: TRBJ2-3
d_gene: TRBD2
abundance: NA
CDR3aa: CASMRLAGPRDTQYF
CDR3nt: TGTGCCAGCATGCGACTAGCGGGCCCGAGGGATACGCAGTATTTT